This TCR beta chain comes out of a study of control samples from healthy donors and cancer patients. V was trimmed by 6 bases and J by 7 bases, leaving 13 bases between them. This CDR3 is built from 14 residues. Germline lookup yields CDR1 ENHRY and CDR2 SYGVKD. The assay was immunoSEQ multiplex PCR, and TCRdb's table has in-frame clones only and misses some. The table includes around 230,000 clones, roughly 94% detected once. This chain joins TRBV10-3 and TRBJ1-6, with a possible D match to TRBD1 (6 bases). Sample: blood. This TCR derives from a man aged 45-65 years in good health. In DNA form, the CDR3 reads TGTGCCATCAGGGAGACAGGAACAAATTCACCCCTCCACTTT. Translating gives CAIRETGTNSPLHF.